What follows are 24 T cell receptor beta chains derived from one specimen sequenced in a study of blood T cell repertoires in COVID-19. TCRdb's copy holds only in-frame clones and misses some; the assay was immunoSEQ multiplex PCR. The repertoire includes 150,000 to 200,000 clones, 70% to 90% of them detected once, and more than 0.75% sits in the top ten. Sequencing was performed on PBMCs or T cells enriched from blood (not recorded which). Every receptor here comes from a woman aged 18-29 years who had recovered from COVID-19.

This clone was counted a few times. This chain uses TRBV18 with TRBJ1-5, with D perhaps matching TRBD1 (6 bases). Per the germline V gene, CDR1 is KGHSH and CDR2 is LQKENI. V lost 0 bases to trimming and J lost 5 bases, with 11 bases between them. This CDR3 spans 15 amino acids. The CDR3 coding sequence is TGTGCCAGCTCACCACCGGGGGCGTCCCATCAGCCCCAGCATTTT. It specifies CASSPPGASHQPQHF.

The rearrangement uses TRBV19 and TRBJ2-5; D perhaps matches TRBD1 (6 bases). Trimming shortened V by 1 base and J by 5 bases, and 11 bases separated the two germline ends. This CDR3 has 14 amino acids. Germline CDR1 and CDR2: LNHDA and SQIVND (reference sequence). CDR3 residues: CASSIGDRWETQYF. CDR3 sequence (DNA): TGTGCCAGTAGTATAGGCGACAGGTGGGAGACCCAGTACTTC.

V usage is TRBV9 and J usage is TRBJ2-7; no reliable D call. CDR3 size: 14 residues. Between the trimmed V and J ends, which lost 0 bases and 0 bases, there was a span of 7 bases. The germline V gene encodes CDR1 SGDLS and CDR2 YYNGEE. The CDR3 here is CASSVGTFSYEQYF. As DNA, the CDR3 is TGTGCCAGCAGCGTAGGCACTTTCTCCTACGAGCAGTACTTC.

About this clone itself: A read error may produce the germline difference seen at one junction end. This chain uses TRBV28 with TRBJ1-5; D gene unclear. Germline V gene data show CDR1 as MDHEN and CDR2 as SYDVKM. The CDR3 is 12 residues long. CDR3 amino acids: CASSLMSARLLF. CDR3 bases: TGTGCCAGCAGTTTAATGTCAGCTAGGCTCCTATTT.

This chain joins TRBV27 and TRBJ2-7, with 8 bases that match TRBD2. CDR1 MNHEY and CDR2 SMNVEV come from the germline V gene (reference sequence). The trim removed 5 bases at V and 1 base at J, leaving 7 bases unmatched. This CDR3 is 15 amino acids long. The DNA for the CDR3 is TGTGCCAGCAGTGACGGACTAGCCCCGTCCTACGAGCAGTACTTC. Residues: CASSDGLAPSYEQYF.

The chain joins TRBV4-2 to TRBJ2-7; 10 nucleotides agree with TRBD2. This CDR3 is built from 16 residues. Trimming removed 0 bases from V and 3 bases from J; junction bases left unmatched: 5. CDR1 and CDR2 from the germline V gene are LGHNA and YNFKEQ. For the CDR3, the DNA is TGTGCCAGCAGCCAAGAAGAACTAGCGGGAATCTACGAGCAGTACTTC. Translating it yields CASSQEELAGIYEQYF.

The chain recombines TRBV28 with TRBJ2-5; no clear D gene. V gave up 6 bases and J gave up 0 bases, with 20 bases separating them. Germline V lookup: CDR1 MDHEN, CDR2 SYDVKM. This CDR3 spans 17 amino acids. This CDR3 reads CASSRTFRQVNQETQYF. The CDR3 nucleotides read TGTGCCAGCAGCCGCACCTTTCGCCAGGTGAACCAAGAGACCCAGTACTTC. The entire variable domain, with the rest obtained from reference TRBV28 and TRBJ2-5, is as follows: DVKVTQSSRYLVKRTGEKVFLECVQDMDHENMFWYRQDPGLGLRLIYFSYDVKMKEKGDIPEGYSVSREKKERFSLILESASTNQTSMYLCASSRTFRQVNQETQYFGPGTRLLVL.

This chain uses TRBV2 with TRBJ2-1, with 9 bases lining up with TRBD1. The germline V gene encodes CDR1 SNHLY and CDR2 FYNNEI. The trim removed 7 bases at V and 4 bases at J, leaving 8 bases unmatched. The CDR3 spans 15 residues. CDR3 sequence: CASTSDRGKYNEQFF. DNA for the CDR3: TGTGCCAGCACTTCGGACAGGGGAAAATACAATGAGCAGTTCTTC.

In DNA, the CDR3 is TGTGCCAGCAGTAGGGACAGGGTTCAAGGCTACACCTTC. Amino acid sequence: CASSRDRVQGYTF. The chain couples TRBV2 to TRBJ1-2; the match to TRBD1 covers 9 bases. J gave up 8 bases and V 5 bases, and 6 bases lay outside the gene matches. CDR1 SNHLY and CDR2 FYNNEI come from the germline V gene. This CDR3 spans 13 amino acids.

The chain couples TRBV6-2 or TRBV6-3 to TRBJ1-1; TRBD1 matches at 7 bases. The CDR3 covers 15 residues. The J segment lost 5 bases and the V segment lost 5 bases, leaving 11 bases of the junction unmatched. Per germline, CDR1 MNHEY and CDR2 SVGEGT. The CDR3 DNA is TGTGCCAGCAGTCGCAGCAGGGGGAGGAAAACTGAAGCTTTCTTT. Residues: CASSRSRGRKTEAFF.

This clone was counted once. The chain couples TRBV20-1 to TRBJ2-1, with 9 bases aligning to TRBD2. Germline CDR1 reads DFQATT; CDR2 reads SNEGSKA (reference sequence). V trimming: 3 bases; J trimming: 8 bases; junction bases outside the gene matches: 8. The CDR3 consists of 14 residues. The CDR3 sequence is CSASRREGADEQFF. CDR3 nucleotide sequence: TGCAGTGCTAGTAGGCGGGAGGGAGCCGATGAGCAGTTCTTC.

The chain has TRBV6-2 or TRBV6-3 and TRBJ2-7; 7 nucleotides agree with TRBD2. The CDR3 consists of 19 residues. CDR1 and CDR2 (germline): MNHEY, SVGEGT. J lost 0 bases, V lost 3 bases, and 17 bases had no gene match. The DNA of the CDR3 is TGTGCCAGCAGTTATTTTTCGGGACTAACGTCGCGGAGCTCCTACGAGCAGTACTTC. Protein: CASSYFSGLTSRSSYEQYF.

This chain joins TRBV18 and TRBJ2-1; 10 bases are shared with TRBD1. V dropped 2 bases and J dropped 9; count of bases not matched to a gene: 19. The germline V gene encodes CDR1 KGHSH and CDR2 LQKENI. CDR3 length: 19 residues. The DNA for the CDR3 is TGTGCCAGCTCACCATCCGGGACAGGGGCCCGACGCAATCCGCGTGAGCAGTTCTTC. Translation: CASSPSGTGARRNPREQFF.

V and J are TRBV7-2 and TRBJ2-3; D gene uncertain. Trimming removed 1 base at V and 2 bases at J, with 13 bases between. The germline V gene has CDR1 SGHTA and CDR2 FQGNSA. This CDR3 spans 16 amino acids. This CDR3 is CASSLGRGVSTDTQYF. CDR3 DNA sequence: TGTGCCAGCAGCTTAGGTAGAGGTGTCTCCACAGATACGCAGTATTTT.

This chain joins TRBV7-8 and TRBJ1-2, with 7 bases aligning to TRBD1. V lost 1 base to trimming and J lost 0 bases; unmatched junction nucleotides: 8. Germline values: CDR1 SGHVS, CDR2 FQNEAQ. This CDR3 is 17 amino acids long. The CDR3 is CASSLVRGPSANYGYTF. The DNA of the CDR3 is TGTGCCAGCAGCTTAGTGAGGGGGCCCTCAGCTAACTATGGCTACACCTTC.

The V call is TRBV5-4, the J call TRBJ2-1; 8 nucleotides line up with TRBD2. CDR1 SGHNT and CDR2 YYREEE come from the germline V gene (reference sequence). This CDR3 has 14 amino acids. V was clipped by 1 base and J by 16 bases; unmatched bases: 13. The CDR3 region is CASSLRGGYHGQFF. CDR3 coding DNA: TGTGCCAGCAGCTTGCGGGGGGGGTACCACGGGCAATTCTTC.

V is TRBV4-1 and J is TRBJ2-3; 8 bases agree with TRBD2. With V trimmed by 6 bases and J by 3 bases, 20 bases remained unmatched. CDR1 MGHRA and CDR2 YSYEKL come from the germline V gene. There are 19 residues in the CDR3. The DNA of the CDR3 is TGCGCCAGCAGACGCAAGGGAGCGGGAGCGGGAATAGGAACAGATACGCAGTATTTT. Its translation: CASRRKGAGAGIGTDTQYF.

The V and J genes are TRBV2 and TRBJ2-3; 7 nucleotides match TRBD2. The CDR3 is 11 amino acids. Germline CDR1 is SNHLY and CDR2 is FYNNEI. The junction had 0 bases not matched to a gene; V was cut back by 6 bases and J by 6 bases. As DNA, the CDR3 is TGTGCCAGCAGCGGGGGGGATACGCAGTATTTT. It encodes CASSGGDTQYF.

In its sample, this clone was seen once. The rearrangement links TRBV5-5 to TRBJ1-2; the match to TRBD1 covers 8 bases. Per germline, CDR1 SGHKS and CDR2 YYEKEE (reference sequence). V lost 3 bases to trimming and J lost 9 bases; unmatched junction nucleotides: 7. CDR3 size: 13 residues. The CDR3 here is CASSSLRGRSYTF. CDR3 nucleotides: TGTGCCAGCAGCTCTCTCAGGGGGCGAAGCTACACCTTC.

This clone was seen only once. The J gene is TRBJ1-1, the V gene TRBV6-1; D call uncertain. The CDR3 consists of 16 residues. V shed 3 bases and J shed 1 base, with 15 bases lying between them. Germline-derived CDR1 and CDR2 are MNHNS and SASEGT. CDR3 coding DNA: TGTGCCAGCAGTGACTTGCGGTCCGGGGAGAACACTGAAGCTTTCTTT. Translated, it gives CASSDLRSGENTEAFF.

The chain is built from TRBV28 and TRBJ2-1; 8 bases match TRBD2. The germline CDR1 and CDR2 sequences are MDHEN and SYDVKM. The CDR3 length is 16 residues. Trimming removed 8 bases from V and 0 bases from J; junction bases left unmatched: 9. The CDR3 region is CASSTGGRSSYNEQFF. The CDR3 nucleotides read TGTGCCAGCTCTACGGGAGGGCGGAGCTCCTACAATGAGCAGTTCTTC.

This chain links TRBV7-9 with TRBJ2-1; possibly TRBD2 for D (5 bases). The ends were cut back, 5 bases at V and 4 bases at J, with 9 bases in the middle. The CDR3 contains 13 residues. CDR1 and CDR2 (germline): SEHNR, FQNEAQ (reference sequence). The CDR3 DNA reads as TGTGCCAGCAGCCCGGAGGTGTACAATGAGCAGTTCTTC. Translating gives CASSPEVYNEQFF.

This clone appeared once. The rearrangement links TRBV2 to TRBJ1-6, with TRBD1 as a possible D gene (6 bases). V lost 7 bases and J 5 bases, leaving 9 bases between the germline ends. There are 13 residues in the CDR3. Germline V CDR1 and CDR2: SNHLY, FYNNEI. The CDR3 loop reads CASKGQNNSPLHF. The CDR3 DNA is TGTGCCAGCAAAGGACAGAATAATTCACCCCTCCACTTT.

The V and J genes are TRBV5-4 and TRBJ2-7; 7 bases align to TRBD2. The CDR3 has 14 residues. J gave up 5 bases and V 3 bases, and 8 bases lay outside the gene matches. Germline V gene sequence: CDR1 SGHNT, CDR2 YYREEE (reference sequence). This CDR3 is CASSSAGLGDEQYF. CDR3 sequence (DNA): TGTGCCAGCAGCTCAGCGGGATTGGGGGACGAGCAGTACTTC.